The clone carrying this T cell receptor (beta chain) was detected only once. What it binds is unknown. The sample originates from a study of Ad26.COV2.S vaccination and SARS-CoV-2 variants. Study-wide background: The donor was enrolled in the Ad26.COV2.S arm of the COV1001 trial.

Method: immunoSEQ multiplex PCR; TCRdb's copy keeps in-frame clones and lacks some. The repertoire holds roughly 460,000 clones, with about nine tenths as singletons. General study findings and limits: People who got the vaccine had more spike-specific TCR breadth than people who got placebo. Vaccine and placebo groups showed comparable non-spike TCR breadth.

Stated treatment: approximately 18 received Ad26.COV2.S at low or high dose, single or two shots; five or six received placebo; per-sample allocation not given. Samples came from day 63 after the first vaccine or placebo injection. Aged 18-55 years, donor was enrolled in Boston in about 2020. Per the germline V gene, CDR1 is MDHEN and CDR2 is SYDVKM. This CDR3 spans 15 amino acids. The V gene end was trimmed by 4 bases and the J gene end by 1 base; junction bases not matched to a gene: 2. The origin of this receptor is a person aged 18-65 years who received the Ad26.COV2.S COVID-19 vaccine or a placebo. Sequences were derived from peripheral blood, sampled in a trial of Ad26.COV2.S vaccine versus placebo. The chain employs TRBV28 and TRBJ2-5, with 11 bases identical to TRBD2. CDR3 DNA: TGTGCCAGCAGTTCGGGACTAGCGGTCCAAGAGACCCAGTACTTC. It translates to CASSSGLAVQETQYF.